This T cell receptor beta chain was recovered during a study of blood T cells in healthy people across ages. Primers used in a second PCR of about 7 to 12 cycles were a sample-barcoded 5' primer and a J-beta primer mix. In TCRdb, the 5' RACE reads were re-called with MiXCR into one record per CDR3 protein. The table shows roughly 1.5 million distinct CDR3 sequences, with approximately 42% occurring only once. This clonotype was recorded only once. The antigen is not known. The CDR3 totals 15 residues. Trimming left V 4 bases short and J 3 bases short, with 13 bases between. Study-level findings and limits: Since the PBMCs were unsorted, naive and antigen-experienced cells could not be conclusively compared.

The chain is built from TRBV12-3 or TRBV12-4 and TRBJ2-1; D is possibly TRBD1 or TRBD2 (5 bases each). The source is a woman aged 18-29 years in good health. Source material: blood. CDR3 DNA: TGTGCCAGCAGTTCGAGGGGTGGACACTACAATGAGCAGTTCTTC. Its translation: CASSSRGGHYNEQFF.